A selection of T cell receptor beta chains follows, all from one sample in a study of cytomegalovirus exposure and HLA in healthy donors. Generated by immunoSEQ multiplex PCR, the TCRdb table keeps only in-frame clones and is missing some. This sample contains about 140,000 clones. Sequencing used PBMCs. Every receptor here comes from a male donor in good health and CMV-seronegative. The conserved cysteine and the conserved F or W are not part of the CDR3 here.

TRBJ2-4 | TRBV2 | 14 | ASSDSGVRAKNIQY
TRBJ1-6 | TRBV30 | 11 | AWVDRENSPLH
TRBJ2-3 | TRBV5-1 | 12 | ASSLERGTDTQY
TRBJ2-2 | TRBV6-5 | 12 | ASSYQAGSGELF
TRBJ1-1 | TRBV5-6 | 12 | ASSQTGGSTEAF
TRBJ1-5 | TRBV28 | 15 | ASSSQRQGAFNQPQH
TRBJ2-7 | TRBV15 | 13 | ATSREGGTGDEQY
TRBJ1-2 | TRBV19 | 10 | ASEDRRYGYT
TRBJ1-1 | TRBV30 | 11 | AWSKQLLTEAF
TRBJ2-5 | TRBV5-1 | 9 | ASVYGETQY
TRBJ2-7 | TRBV30 | 14 | AWSSGTGTGLYEQY
TRBJ2-7 | TRBV28 | 14 | ASSLVPLSVTYEQY
TRBJ2-7 | TRBV29-1 | 11 | SVLQPLSYEQY
TRBJ2-1 | TRBV7-6 | 11 | ASGSAGLGEQF
TRBJ1-2 | TRBV2 | 11 | ASSEGDIYGYT
TRBJ1-1 | TRBV6-5 | 12 | ASSGDRLLTEAF
TRBJ2-5 | TRBV29-1 | 10 | SLTRTEETQY
TRBJ1-1 | TRBV5-1 | 12 | ASSLRQGNTEAF
TRBJ1-1 | TRBV9 | 14 | ASSVDPGQGDTEAF
TRBJ1-1 | TRBV30 | 11 | AWKGQPNTEAF